This T cell receptor (beta chain) was sequenced during a study of shared clonotypes between healthy human individuals. This clone appeared once. TCRdb's table, derived via immunoSEQ multiplex PCR, lists solely in-frame clones and lacks some. The data hold fewer than 3 million clones, with 85% to 95% observed a single time. This receptor was taken from a man aged 18 to 30 in good health. Some clones in this sample may be carry-over from other donors' samples. Sequenced material: naive CD4+ T cells from PBMCs. Stated subset: CD45RA+ positively selected.

DNA for the CDR3: TGTGCCTGGAGCGGAGGGGACAGGACCGGGACTAGTGCTTTCGAGCAGTACTTC. It specifies CAWSGGDRTGTSAFEQYF. The V gene is TRBV30, the J gene TRBJ2-5, with D perhaps assigned TRBD1 or TRBD2 (8 bases each). Judging by the DNA end, TRBJ2-7 fits better; the J call may be wrong. Per the germline V gene, CDR1 is GTSNPN and CDR2 is SVGIG (reference sequence). The CDR3 runs 18 residues.